Presented here are 32 T cell receptor beta chains from one specimen sequenced in a study of regulatory T cells in long-lasting Graves disease. This sample's time point: persistent/refractory GD, antithyroid drugs over 5 years with positive TRAb. PBMCs provided the RNA from which the TCR library was made. For TCR beta, libraries came from iRepertoire HTBI primers and Arm-PCR of CDR3 regions. TCRdb analysed the multiplex PCR reads with MiXCR anew, one entry per CDR3 protein. The sample lists approximately 500,000 distinct CDR3 sequences; 20% to 25% were seen once. Sequences were derived from peripheral blood mononuclear cells (PBMCs), sampled when the disease was refractory, from a patient treated with antithyroid drugs. These receptors were collected from a female donor with Graves disease.

This clonotype was counted between two and nine times. The gene calls are TRBV6-2 or TRBV6-3 and TRBJ1-1, with D perhaps matching TRBD1 (6 bases). The length of the CDR3 is 18 residues. Deletions cut 0 bases from V and 6 bases from J, with 23 bases between. CDR1 MNHEY and CDR2 SVGEGT come from the germline V gene. This chain's CDR3 is CASSYSSPPTGSGAEAFF. In DNA, the CDR3 is TGTGCCAGCAGTTACTCGAGCCCACCTACAGGGTCGGGCGCTGAAGCTTTCTTT.

This clonotype was counted many times. The junction departs from germline at one end; a sequencing error may be responsible. The chain joins TRBV7-2 to TRBJ1-2; D gene uncertain. Per the germline V gene, CDR1 is SGHTA and CDR2 is FQGNSA. The CDR3 runs to 15 residues. The DNA of the CDR3 is TGTGCCAGCAGTTTAGCACGAGGCACCATTAATGGCTACACCTTC. It specifies CASSLARGTINGYTF.

This clonotype has a count of ten or more. The chain is built from TRBV28 and TRBJ1-5; 9 bases are a match to TRBD1. V lost 2 bases to trimming and J lost 0 bases; unmatched junction nucleotides: 5. Germline assignment: CDR1 MDHEN and CDR2 SYDVKM. This CDR3 spans 17 amino acids. The DNA for the CDR3 is TGTGCCAGCAGTTTACTCTTGGGACAGGGTAGCAATCAGCCCCAGCATTTT. This sequence encodes CASSLLLGQGSNQPQHF.

This clonotype was recorded only once. The CDR3 loop reads CASSLARASGVAYEQYF. CDR3 DNA: TGTGCCAGCAGCTTAGCGCGGGCCAGCGGGGTTGCCTACGAGCAGTACTTC. J is TRBJ2-7 and V is TRBV7-2; 7 bases map to TRBD2. The germline CDR1 and CDR2 sequences are SGHTA and FQGNSA. The J segment lost 2 bases and the V segment lost 0 bases, leaving 10 bases of the junction unmatched. The CDR3 consists of 17 residues.

The rearrangement links TRBV5-1 to TRBJ1-1; D not resolved. Germline CDR1 is SGHRS and CDR2 is YFSETQ. This CDR3 spans 14 amino acids. With 0 bases removed from V and 4 bases from J, the gap between germline ends came to 10 bases. CDR3 residues: CASSLGLMSTEAFF. CDR3 sequence (DNA): TGCGCCAGCAGCTTGGGCCTCATGAGCACTGAAGCTTTCTTT.

The table lists this clonotype with a few counts. This chain connects TRBV7-8 to TRBJ1-5, with D unclear. The length of the CDR3 is 12 residues. V was trimmed by 4 bases and J by 9 bases, leaving 10 bases between them. CDR1 SGHVS and CDR2 FQNEAQ come from the germline V gene. CDR3 nucleotide sequence: TGTGCCAGCAGCTATCCAAGTGGGCCCCAGCATTTT. Amino acid sequence: CASSYPSGPQHF.

This clonotype was detected ten times or more. The chain carries TRBV28 and TRBJ1-3, with a possible D match to TRBD1 (5 bases). There are 15 residues in the CDR3. V was trimmed by 1 base and J by 8 bases, leaving 15 bases between them. Germline CDR1 and CDR2: MDHEN and SYDVKM. The CDR3 nucleotides are TGTGCCAGCAGTTTATCCCAGGGTAGTATAGACACCATATATTTT. Its translation is CASSLSQGSIDTIYF. Based on the CDR3 plus reference TRBV28 and TRBJ1-3, the full variable domain is DVKVTQSSRYLVKRTGEKVFLECVQDMDHENMFWYRQDPGLGLRLIYFSYDVKMKEKGDIPEGYSVSREKKERFSLILESASTNQTSMYLCASSLSQGSIDTIYFGEGSWLTVV.

In its sample, this clonotype was seen a few times. V is TRBV27 and J is TRBJ2-7, with TRBD2 identical over 14 bases. Looked up from germline, CDR1 is MNHEY and CDR2 is SMNVEV (reference sequence). Trimming cost V 2 bases and J 2 bases; bases outside gene matches: 8. The CDR3 runs 18 residues. The CDR3 DNA reads as TGTGCCAGCAGTTTACTACTCGGGACTAGCGGGGGACCCTACGAGCAGTACTTC. Encoded protein: CASSLLLGTSGGPYEQYF.

This clonotype has ten or more counts. V is TRBV6-1 and J is TRBJ2-7, with 7 bases matching TRBD1. Germline-derived CDR1 and CDR2 are MNHNS and SASEGT. Trimming cost V 2 bases and J 5 bases; bases outside gene matches: 9. The CDR3 is made up of 15 amino acids. The CDR3 coding sequence is TGTGCCAGCAGTGAATTTCGAGGACAGGTCCACGAGCAGTACTTC. It is translated as CASSEFRGQVHEQYF.

This clonotype was observed a few times. V gene TRBV7-2 combines with J gene TRBJ2-7; 14 nucleotides line up with TRBD2. CDR3 length: 15 amino acids. The V segment lost 1 base and the J segment 6 bases; nucleotides outside the gene matches: 2. Germline-derived CDR1 and CDR2 are SGHTA and FQGNSA. The CDR3 region is CASSLEGTSGGEQYF. The CDR3 DNA follows: TGTGCCAGCAGCTTAGAGGGGACTAGCGGGGGCGAGCAGTACTTC.

The rearrangement joins TRBV6-2 or TRBV6-3 to TRBJ1-4; D unresolved. There are 12 residues in the CDR3. Germline V gives CDR1 MNHEY, CDR2 SVGEGT. V dropped 5 bases and J dropped 7 bases, with 8 bases sitting between them. CDR3 region: CASSVNGEKLFF. The DNA of the CDR3 is TGTGCCAGCAGTGTTAATGGTGAAAAACTGTTTTTT.

The V gene is TRBV7-9, the J gene TRBJ1-3; D remains unclear. The CDR3 contains 15 residues. CDR1 and CDR2 from the germline V gene are SEHNR and FQNEAQ (reference sequence). V dropped 3 bases and J dropped 0 bases, with 9 bases sitting between them. The CDR3 loop reads CASSLRAFSGNTIYF. The CDR3 nucleotides are TGTGCCAGCAGCTTGCGGGCTTTCTCTGGAAACACCATATATTTT.

This clonotype was recorded many times. J is TRBJ2-5 and V is TRBV11-2, with D tentatively TRBD2 (7 bases). Looked up from germline, CDR1 is SGHAT and CDR2 is FQNNGV. The V end was cut by 6 bases, the J end by 5 bases, with 25 bases between. The CDR3 covers 17 residues. The CDR3 DNA reads TGTGCCAGCAGGTCGGGTCGAGGACGGGGGGCTGGGGAGACCCAGTACTTC. Translation gives CASRSGRGRGAGETQYF.

A few counts support this clonotype. The chain uses TRBV7-2 and TRBJ2-7; the match to TRBD1 covers 9 bases. Trimming cost V 5 bases and J 6 bases; bases outside gene matches: 11. From germline, CDR1 is SGHTA and CDR2 FQGNSA. The CDR3 is 15 residues long. CDR3 loop: CASSLGQGGRAEQYF. The CDR3 nucleotides are TGTGCCAGCAGCCTGGGACAGGGTGGGCGTGCCGAGCAGTACTTC.

This clonotype has ten or more counts. CDR3 DNA sequence: TGTGCCAGCAGGCACCCACAGGGTACCGGGGAGCTGTTTTTT. Amino acid sequence: CASRHPQGTGELFF. This chain uses TRBV6-1 with TRBJ2-2; D is perhaps TRBD1 (6 bases). The CDR3 covers 14 residues. V lost 6 bases to trimming and J lost 5 bases, with 13 bases between them. Germline CDR1 and CDR2: MNHNS and SASEGT.

The chain links TRBV4-1 to TRBJ2-5; D may be TRBD1 (6 bases). Looked up from germline, CDR1 is MGHRA and CDR2 is YSYEKL. V was shortened by 4 bases and J by 4 bases, with 13 bases between the two germline ends. This CDR3 contains 14 residues. The CDR3 DNA follows: TGCGCCAGCAGCCCCCGGGACACCGGAGAGACCCAGTACTTC. Amino acid sequence: CASSPRDTGETQYF.

This clonotype was counted many times. The V call is TRBV20-1, the J call TRBJ1-1, with a possible D match to TRBD1 (6 bases). Per the germline V gene, CDR1 is DFQATT and CDR2 is SNEGSKA (reference sequence). The V end lost 5 bases, the J end lost 1 base, and 14 bases lay between the germline ends. The CDR3 contains 14 residues. CDR3 sequence: CSAEPGTPNTEAFF. CDR3 DNA: TGCAGTGCTGAGCCCGGGACACCGAACACTGAAGCTTTCTTT.

This clonotype was observed at least ten times. The V and J genes are TRBV20-1 and TRBJ2-5; D gene unclear. This CDR3 is 14 amino acids long. The ends were cut back, 6 bases at V and 4 bases at J, with 18 bases in the middle. CDR1 is DFQATT and CDR2 is SNEGSKA in the germline V gene (reference sequence). The CDR3 spells CSAANPRATETQYF. The CDR3 DNA reads as TGCAGTGCCGCTAATCCTAGAGCCACAGAGACCCAGTACTTC.

Many counts were recorded for this clonotype. V and J are TRBV30 and TRBJ1-1; the D gene is possibly TRBD1 (5 bases). V dropped 2 bases and J dropped 1 base, with 8 bases sitting between them. The germline gives CDR1 GTSNPN, CDR2 SVGIG (reference sequence). CDR3 length equals 13 residues. The CDR3 DNA is TGTGCCTGGAGTCGGGACGCGAACACTGAAGCTTTCTTT. Translated, it gives CAWSRDANTEAFF. Based on the CDR3 plus reference TRBV30 and TRBJ1-1, the full variable domain is SQTIHQWPATLVQPVGSPLSLECTVEGTSNPNLYWYRQAAGRGLQLLFYSVGIGQISSEVPQNLSASRPQDRQFILSSKKLLLSDSGFYLCAWSRDANTEAFFGQGTRLTVV.

In this sample, this clonotype turned up many times. The chain uses TRBV7-9 and TRBJ2-6; 12 positions match TRBD1. J was trimmed by 3 bases and V by 10 bases; bases with no gene match: 16. The CDR3 sequence is 19 residues long. Germline V CDR1 and CDR2: SEHNR, FQNEAQ (reference sequence). CDR3 amino acids: CAILTRRDRGLGGANVLTF. The CDR3 DNA sequence: TGTGCCATCCTCACCCGCCGGGACAGGGGGCTCGGTGGGGCCAACGTCCTGACTTTC.

Only a few counts were recorded for this clonotype. The chain recombines TRBV5-5 with TRBJ1-2; D unclear. V was cut by 0 bases and J by 8 bases, with 14 bases left in between. CDR3 length equals 14 residues. Per germline, CDR1 SGHKS and CDR2 YYEKEE (reference sequence). DNA of the CDR3: TGTGCCAGCAGCTTGGTGTCTCAGGTCGGCGGCTACACCTTC. This codes for CASSLVSQVGGYTF.

This clonotype appeared a few times. The J gene is TRBJ2-2, the V gene TRBV6-1, with D unresolved. Trimming pared 5 bases from V and 0 bases from J, leaving 10 bases between. CDR1 and CDR2 from the germline V gene are MNHNS and SASEGT. The CDR3 is made up of 15 amino acids. The CDR3 bases are TGTGCCAGCAGTCGGACGGTGCCGAACACCGGGGAGCTGTTTTTT. It translates to CASSRTVPNTGELFF.

This clonotype has ten or more counts. V usage is TRBV10-3 and J usage is TRBJ1-2; the D is unclear. CDR3 length: 13 residues. Per the germline V gene, CDR1 is ENHRY and CDR2 is SYGVKD. The V end was cut by 6 bases, the J end by 6 bases, with 14 bases between. The CDR3 DNA reads as TGTGCCATCAGACACCAGGAGGTCGATGGCTACACCTTC. Translation: CAIRHQEVDGYTF.

This clonotype appeared many times. This chain joins TRBV24-1 and TRBJ2-4; 7 bases are a match to TRBD2. The CDR3 has 15 residues. Losses at the gene ends were 4 bases for V and 9 bases for J; bases not matched to a gene: 11. Germline loops: CDR1 KGHDR, CDR2 SFDVKD. The CDR3: CATSDPTSRGAIQYF. Here the CDR3 DNA reads TGTGCCACCAGTGACCCGACTAGCCGGGGTGCCATTCAGTACTTC.

This clonotype has at least ten counts. One end of the junction does not line up with germline, which may come from a read error. This chain uses TRBV28 with TRBJ2-7; 11 nucleotides match TRBD1. The CDR3 has 12 residues. The germline V gene has CDR1 MDHEN and CDR2 SYDVKM. For the CDR3, the DNA is TGTGCCAGCAGTCCAGGGGGGGACAGGGGGGACTTC. The encoded protein is CASSPGGDRGDF.

This clonotype was recorded many times. V usage is TRBV20-1 and J usage is TRBJ2-1; 12 nucleotides line up with TRBD2. The germline CDR1 and CDR2 sequences are DFQATT and SNEGSKA (reference sequence). V dropped 8 bases and J dropped 8; count of bases not matched to a gene: 7. The CDR3 has 13 amino acids. The CDR3 DNA follows: TGCAGTCCTGGACTAGCGGGGTTTTATGAGCAGTTCTTC. It encodes CSPGLAGFYEQFF.

The chain carries TRBV25-1 and TRBJ2-4, with D perhaps TRBD1 (5 bases). The CDR3 covers 12 residues. Trimming removed 3 bases at V and 6 bases at J, with 6 bases between. Germline assignment: CDR1 MGHDK and CDR2 SYGVNS. The CDR3 loop reads CASSEGRNIQYF. In nucleotides, the CDR3 is TGTGCCAGCAGTGAGGGGCGAAACATTCAGTACTTC. Complete variable domain (other parts from reference TRBV25-1 and TRBJ2-4): EADIYQTPRYLVIGTGKKITLECSQTMGHDKMYWYQQDPGMELHLIHYSYGVNSTEKGDLSSESTVSRIRTEHFPLTLESARPSHTSQYLCASSEGRNIQYFGAGTRLSVL.

Of note for this clonotype: One end of the junction varies from germline; a read error may be responsible. V gene TRBV7-9 combines with J gene TRBJ2-2; TRBD1 might be the D (6 bases). Germline CDR1 SEHNR, CDR2 FQNEAQ (reference sequence). CDR3 length equals 14 residues. As DNA, the CDR3 is TGTGCCAGCAGCCACAGGGAAAACACCGGGGAGCTGTCTTTT. Protein product: CASSHRENTGELSF. The full variable domain, completed using reference TRBV7-9 and TRBJ2-2, is DTGVSQNPRHKITKRGQNVTFRCDPISEHNRLYWYRQTLGQGPEFLTYFQNEAQLEKSRLLSDRFSAERPKGSFSTLEIQRTEQGDSAMYLCASSHRENTGELSFGEGSRLTVL.

This clonotype was counted at least ten times. The V and J genes are TRBV28 and TRBJ1-2, with D possibly matching TRBD1 (5 bases). The length of the CDR3 is 13 residues. Looked up from germline, CDR1 is MDHEN and CDR2 is SYDVKM. The V and J ends lost 11 bases and 2 bases respectively, with 15 bases between them. CDR3 bases: TGTGCCGCAATACAGGACAACAACTATGGCTACACCTTC. It encodes CAAIQDNNYGYTF.

At least ten counts were recorded for this clonotype. The V gene is TRBV27, the J gene TRBJ2-7; a weak D match, TRBD2 (7 bases). Trimming removed 3 bases at V and 0 bases at J, with 9 bases between. Germline V gene sequence: CDR1 MNHEY, CDR2 SMNVEV (reference sequence). There are 14 residues in the CDR3. Here the CDR3 DNA reads TGTGCCAGCAGTTTCGGGGGGCCCTCCTACGAGCAGTACTTC. It is translated as CASSFGGPSYEQYF.

V usage is TRBV11-2 and J usage is TRBJ1-6, with TRBD1 matching over 8 bases. The germline gives CDR1 SGHAT, CDR2 FQNNGV. Trimming took 1 base from V and 4 from J; bases not matched to a gene: 6. This CDR3 is built from 17 residues. The CDR3 bases are TGTGCCAGCAGCTTAGTGGCAGGGGGCTTTTATAATTCACCCCTCCACTTT. Protein product: CASSLVAGGFYNSPLHF. The full variable domain, with the rest looked up from reference TRBV11-2 and TRBJ1-6, is EAGVAQSPRYKIIEKRQSVAFWCNPISGHATLYWYQQILGQGPKLLIQFQNNGVVDDSQLPKDRFSAERLKGVDSTLKIQPAKLEDSAVYLCASSLVAGGFYNSPLHFGNGTRLTVT.

This clonotype showed up just a few times. The J gene is TRBJ1-1, the V gene TRBV11-3; 10 bases are a match to TRBD1. Germline V lookup: CDR1 SGHNT, CDR2 YENEEA. J gave up 5 bases and V 5 bases, and 8 bases lay outside the gene matches. The CDR3 spans 15 residues. CDR3: CASSPRQGAGTEAFF. The CDR3 DNA reads as TGTGCCAGCAGCCCTAGACAGGGGGCGGGTACTGAAGCTTTCTTT.